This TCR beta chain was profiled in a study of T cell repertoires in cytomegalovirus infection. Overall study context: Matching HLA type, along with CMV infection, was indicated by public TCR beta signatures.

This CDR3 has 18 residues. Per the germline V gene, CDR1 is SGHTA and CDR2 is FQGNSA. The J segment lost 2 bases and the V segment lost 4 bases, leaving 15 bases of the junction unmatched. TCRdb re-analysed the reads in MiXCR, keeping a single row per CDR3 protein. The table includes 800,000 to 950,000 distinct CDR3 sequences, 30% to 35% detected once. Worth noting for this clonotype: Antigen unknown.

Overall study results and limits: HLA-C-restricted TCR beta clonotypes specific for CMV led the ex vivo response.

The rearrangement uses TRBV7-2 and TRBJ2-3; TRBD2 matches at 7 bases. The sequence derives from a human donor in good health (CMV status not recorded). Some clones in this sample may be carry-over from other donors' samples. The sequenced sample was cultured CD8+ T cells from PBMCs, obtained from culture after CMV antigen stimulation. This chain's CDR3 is CASSSWGPTSAVTDTQYF. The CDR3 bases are TGTGCCAGCAGCTCCTGGGGCCCCACTAGCGCCGTCACAGATACGCAGTATTTT.